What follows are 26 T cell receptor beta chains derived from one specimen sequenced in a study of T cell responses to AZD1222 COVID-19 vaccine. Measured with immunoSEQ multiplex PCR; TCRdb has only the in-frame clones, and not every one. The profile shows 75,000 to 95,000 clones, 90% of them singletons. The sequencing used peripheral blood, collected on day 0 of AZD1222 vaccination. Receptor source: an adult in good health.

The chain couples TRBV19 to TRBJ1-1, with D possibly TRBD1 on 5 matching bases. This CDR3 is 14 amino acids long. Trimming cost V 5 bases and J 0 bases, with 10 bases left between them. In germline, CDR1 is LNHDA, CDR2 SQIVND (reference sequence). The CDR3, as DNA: TGTGCCAGTAGTCCAAGACAGCTGAACACTGAAGCTTTCTTT. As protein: CASSPRQLNTEAFF.

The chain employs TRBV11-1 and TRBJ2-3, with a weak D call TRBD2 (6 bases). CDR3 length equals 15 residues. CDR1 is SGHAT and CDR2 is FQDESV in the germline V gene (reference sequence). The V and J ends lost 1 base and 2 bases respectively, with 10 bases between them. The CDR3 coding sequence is TGTGCCAGCAGCTTAGGGCGGGGCTTCACAGATACGCAGTATTTT. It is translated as CASSLGRGFTDTQYF.

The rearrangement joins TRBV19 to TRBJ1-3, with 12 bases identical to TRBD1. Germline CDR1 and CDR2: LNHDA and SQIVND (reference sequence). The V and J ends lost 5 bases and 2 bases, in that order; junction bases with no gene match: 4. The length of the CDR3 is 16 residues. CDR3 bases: TGTGCCAGTAGTCAGGGACAGGGGGCTACTGGAAACACCATATATTTT. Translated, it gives CASSQGQGATGNTIYF.

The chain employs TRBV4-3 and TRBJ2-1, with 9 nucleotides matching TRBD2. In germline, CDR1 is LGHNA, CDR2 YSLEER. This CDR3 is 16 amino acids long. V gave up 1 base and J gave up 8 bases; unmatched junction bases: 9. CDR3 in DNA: TGCGCCAGCAGCCAAGTGGCCGTAGCGGGAGACCATGAGCAGTTCTTC. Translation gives CASSQVAVAGDHEQFF.

In DNA, the CDR3 is TGTGCCAGCAGCGTAAGCGGTACAGCAGTGGAGCCCCTCCACTTT. It specifies CASSVSGTAVEPLHF. This sequence joins TRBV9 and TRBJ1-6; D unclear. The CDR3 length is 15 residues. Germline V gene sequence: CDR1 SGDLS, CDR2 YYNGEE. Between the trimmed V and J ends, which lost 1 base and 13 bases, there was a span of 18 bases.

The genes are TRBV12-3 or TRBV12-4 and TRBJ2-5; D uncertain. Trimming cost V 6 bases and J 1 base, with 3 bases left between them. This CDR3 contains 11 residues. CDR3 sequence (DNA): TGTGCCAGCAGCTTCCAAGAGACCCAGTACTTC. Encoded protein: CASSFQETQYF.

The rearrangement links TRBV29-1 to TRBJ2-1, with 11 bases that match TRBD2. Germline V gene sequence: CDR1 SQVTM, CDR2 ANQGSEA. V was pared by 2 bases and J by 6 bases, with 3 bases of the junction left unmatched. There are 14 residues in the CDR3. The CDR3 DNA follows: TGCAGCGTTGAAAGGACTAGCGGGTCCAATGAGCAGTTCTTC. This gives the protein CSVERTSGSNEQFF.

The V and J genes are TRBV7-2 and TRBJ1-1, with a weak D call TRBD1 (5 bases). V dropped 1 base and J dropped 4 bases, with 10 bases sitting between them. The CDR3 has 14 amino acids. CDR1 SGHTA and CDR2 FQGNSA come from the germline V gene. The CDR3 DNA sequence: TGTGCCAGCAGCTTAGACAGGTGGAGCACTGAAGCTTTCTTT. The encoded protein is CASSLDRWSTEAFF.

The CDR3 region is CASSVDLSTDTQYF. The CDR3, as DNA: TGTGCCAGCAGCGTTGACTTAAGCACAGATACGCAGTATTTT. The chain employs TRBV9 and TRBJ2-3; D is ambiguous. With 2 bases removed from V and 0 bases from J, the gap between germline ends came to 7 bases. CDR3 length: 14 amino acids. Germline V gene sequence: CDR1 SGDLS, CDR2 YYNGEE.

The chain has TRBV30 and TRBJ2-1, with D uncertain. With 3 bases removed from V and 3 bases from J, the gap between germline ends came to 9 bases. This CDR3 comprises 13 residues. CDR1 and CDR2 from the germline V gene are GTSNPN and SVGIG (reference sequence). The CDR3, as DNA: TGTGCCTGGAGGCTTTCGGGCTACAATGAGCAGTTCTTC. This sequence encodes CAWRLSGYNEQFF.

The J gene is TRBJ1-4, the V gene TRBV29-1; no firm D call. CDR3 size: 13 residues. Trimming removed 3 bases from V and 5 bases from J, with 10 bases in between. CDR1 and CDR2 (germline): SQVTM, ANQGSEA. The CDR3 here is CSVEFGSNEKLFF. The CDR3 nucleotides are TGCAGCGTTGAGTTTGGCAGCAATGAAAAACTGTTTTTT.

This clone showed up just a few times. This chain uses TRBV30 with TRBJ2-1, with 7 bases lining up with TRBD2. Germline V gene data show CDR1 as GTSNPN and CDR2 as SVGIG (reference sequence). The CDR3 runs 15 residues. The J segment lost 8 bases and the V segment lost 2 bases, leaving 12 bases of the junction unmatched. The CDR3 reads CAWSTFRTGRDEQFF. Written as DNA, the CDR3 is TGTGCCTGGAGTACTTTTCGAACGGGGAGGGATGAGCAGTTCTTC. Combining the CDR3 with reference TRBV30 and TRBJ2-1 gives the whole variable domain SQTIHQWPATLVQPVGSPLSLECTVEGTSNPNLYWYRQAAGRGLQLLFYSVGIGQISSEVPQNLSASRPQDRQFILSSKKLLLSDSGFYLCAWSTFRTGRDEQFFGPGTRLTVL.

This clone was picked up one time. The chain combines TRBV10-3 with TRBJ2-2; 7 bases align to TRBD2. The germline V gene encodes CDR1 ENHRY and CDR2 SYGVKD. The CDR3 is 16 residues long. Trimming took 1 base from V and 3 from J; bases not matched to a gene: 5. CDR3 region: CAISEWASGDTGELFF. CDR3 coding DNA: TGTGCCATCAGTGAGTGGGCTAGCGGCGACACCGGGGAGCTGTTTTTT.

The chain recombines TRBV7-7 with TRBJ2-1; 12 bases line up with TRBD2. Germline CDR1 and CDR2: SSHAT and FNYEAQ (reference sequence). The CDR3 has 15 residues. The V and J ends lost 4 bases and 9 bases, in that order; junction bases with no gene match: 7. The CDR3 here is CASSSTSGGPGEQFF. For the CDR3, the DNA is TGTGCCAGCAGCTCTACTAGCGGGGGGCCCGGTGAGCAGTTCTTC.

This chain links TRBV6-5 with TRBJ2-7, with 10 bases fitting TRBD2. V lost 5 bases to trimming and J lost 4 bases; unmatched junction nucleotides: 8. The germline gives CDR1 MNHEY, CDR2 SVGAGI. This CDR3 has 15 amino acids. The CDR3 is CASSRRLAGVYEQYF. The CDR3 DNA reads TGTGCCAGCAGTAGGAGACTAGCGGGCGTTTACGAGCAGTACTTC.

In DNA form, the CDR3 reads TGTGCCAGCAGCTTAGAAGGGGATCAGCCCCAGCATTTT. Its protein product is CASSLEGDQPQHF. The genes are TRBV7-2 and TRBJ1-5, with a tentative D call TRBD1 (5 bases). CDR3 length: 13 residues. Germline lookup yields CDR1 SGHTA and CDR2 FQGNSA. V lost 1 base and J 5 bases, leaving 6 bases between the germline ends.

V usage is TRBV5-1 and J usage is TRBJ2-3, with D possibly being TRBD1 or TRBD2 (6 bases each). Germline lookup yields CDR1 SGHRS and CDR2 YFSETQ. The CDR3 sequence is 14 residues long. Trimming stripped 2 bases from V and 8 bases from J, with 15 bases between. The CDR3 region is CASSFLGGGRTQYF. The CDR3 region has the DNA TGCGCCAGCAGCTTTCTCGGGGGCGGTCGTACGCAGTATTTT.

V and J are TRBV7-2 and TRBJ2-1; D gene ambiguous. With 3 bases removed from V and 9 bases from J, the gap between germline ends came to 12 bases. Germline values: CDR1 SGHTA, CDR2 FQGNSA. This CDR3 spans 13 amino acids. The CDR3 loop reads CASSFSGIVEQFF. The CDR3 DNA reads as TGTGCCAGCAGCTTCTCGGGTATCGTTGAGCAGTTCTTC.

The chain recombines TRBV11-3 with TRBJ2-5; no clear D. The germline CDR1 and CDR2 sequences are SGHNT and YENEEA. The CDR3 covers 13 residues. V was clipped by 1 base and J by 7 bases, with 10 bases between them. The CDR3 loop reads CASSLVRETTQYF. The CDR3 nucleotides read TGTGCCAGCAGCTTAGTAAGGGAAACGACCCAGTACTTC.

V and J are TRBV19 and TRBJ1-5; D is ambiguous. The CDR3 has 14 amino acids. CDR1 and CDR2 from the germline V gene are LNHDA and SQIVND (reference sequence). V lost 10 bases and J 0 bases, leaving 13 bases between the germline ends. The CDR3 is CATGRGYSNQPQHF. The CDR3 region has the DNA TGTGCCACGGGGAGAGGGTATAGCAATCAGCCCCAGCATTTT.

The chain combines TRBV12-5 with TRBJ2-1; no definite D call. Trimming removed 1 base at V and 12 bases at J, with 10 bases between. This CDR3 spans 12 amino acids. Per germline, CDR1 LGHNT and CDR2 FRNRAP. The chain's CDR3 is CASGLAVEWQFF. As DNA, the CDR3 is TGTGCTAGTGGTTTGGCCGTTGAATGGCAGTTCTTC.

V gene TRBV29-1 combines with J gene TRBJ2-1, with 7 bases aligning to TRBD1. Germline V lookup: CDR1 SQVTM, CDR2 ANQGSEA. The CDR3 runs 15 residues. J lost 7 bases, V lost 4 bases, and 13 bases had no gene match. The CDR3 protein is CSVGDSTLGRNEQFF. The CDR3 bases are TGCAGCGTTGGGGACAGCACCCTAGGTAGGAATGAGCAGTTCTTC.

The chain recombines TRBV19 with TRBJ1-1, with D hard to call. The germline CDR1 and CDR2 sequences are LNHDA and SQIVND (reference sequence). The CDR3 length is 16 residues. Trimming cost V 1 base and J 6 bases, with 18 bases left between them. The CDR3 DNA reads TGTGCCAGTAGTATAGTCGTTGACCTCATGGGCGCTGAAGCTTTCTTT. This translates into CASSIVVDLMGAEAFF. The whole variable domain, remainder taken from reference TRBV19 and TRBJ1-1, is DGGITQSPKYLFRKEGQNVTLSCEQNLNHDAMYWYRQDPGQGLRLIYYSQIVNDFQKGDIAEGYSVSREKKESFPLTVTSAQKNPTAFYLCASSIVVDLMGAEAFFGQGTRLTVV.

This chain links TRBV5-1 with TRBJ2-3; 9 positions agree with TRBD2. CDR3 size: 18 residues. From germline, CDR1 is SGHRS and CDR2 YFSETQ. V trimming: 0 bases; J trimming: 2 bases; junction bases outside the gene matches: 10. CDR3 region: CASSLVVSGRINTDTQYF. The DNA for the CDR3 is TGCGCCAGCAGCTTGGTGGTGAGCGGGAGGATAAACACAGATACGCAGTATTTT.

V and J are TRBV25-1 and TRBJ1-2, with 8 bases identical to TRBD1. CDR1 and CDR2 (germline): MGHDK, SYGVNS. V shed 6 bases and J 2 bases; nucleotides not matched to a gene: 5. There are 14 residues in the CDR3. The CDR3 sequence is CASRGTGLNYGYTF. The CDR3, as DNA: TGTGCCAGCAGAGGGACAGGTCTGAACTATGGCTACACCTTC.

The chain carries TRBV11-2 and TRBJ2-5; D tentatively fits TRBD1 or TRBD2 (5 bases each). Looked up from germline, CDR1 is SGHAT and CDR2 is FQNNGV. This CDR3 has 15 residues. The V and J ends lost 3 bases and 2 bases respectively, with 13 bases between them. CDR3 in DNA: TGTGCCAGCAGCTTTAGGGGAGCAAAACAAGAGACCCAGTACTTC. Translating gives CASSFRGAKQETQYF.